The 9 T cell receptor beta chains given below trace back to one sample, sequenced in a study of blood T cell repertoires in COVID-19. Measured with immunoSEQ multiplex PCR; TCRdb has only the in-frame clones, and not every one. The sample shows tens of thousands of clones, around nine tenths of them seen only once. The specimen sequenced was peripheral blood. Receptor source: a man aged 45-60 years with acute or convalescent COVID-19.

This sequence joins TRBV9 and TRBJ1-5; TRBD1 is a possible D gene (5 bases). Looked up from germline, CDR1 is SGDLS and CDR2 is YYNGEE. This CDR3 region has 13 residues. Trimming left V 3 bases short and J 2 bases short, with 6 bases between. As DNA, the CDR3 is TGTGCCAGCAGCGAACAGGGCAATCAGCCCCAGCATTTT. This encodes CASSEQGNQPQHF.

The chain employs TRBV5-6 and TRBJ1-2, with unresolved D. Per germline, CDR1 SGHDT and CDR2 YYEEEE. With 2 bases removed from V and 4 bases from J, the gap between germline ends came to 21 bases. CDR3 length: 17 amino acids. As DNA, the CDR3 is TGTGCCAGCAGCTTTTCGACTGATGTAATTAGAGGCTATGGCTACACCTTC. Its translation: CASSFSTDVIRGYGYTF.

This chain joins TRBV14 and TRBJ2-5, with 7 bases aligning to TRBD2. The CDR3 totals 15 residues. The trim removed 8 bases at V and 4 bases at J, leaving 13 bases unmatched. Germline V lookup: CDR1 SGHDN, CDR2 FVKESK. The DNA for the CDR3 is TGTGCCAGCTCAGGAGGCGCGGGAGAGGGAGAGACCCAGTACTTC. This translates into CASSGGAGEGETQYF.

DNA of the CDR3: TGTGCCAGCAGTTATGGGACTAGCTCCTACAATGAGCAGTTCTTC. Its translation: CASSYGTSSYNEQFF. The chain uses TRBV3-1 (or the pseudogene TRBV3-2) and TRBJ2-1, with 8 bases identical to TRBD2. V was pared by 6 bases and J by 0 bases, with 4 bases of the junction left unmatched. The CDR3 spans 15 residues. Per the germline V gene, CDR1 is LGHDT and CDR2 is YNNKEL (reference sequence).

CDR3 region: CASSPGQPGTDTQYF. The DNA for the CDR3 is TGTGCCAGCAGTCCCGGACAACCTGGCACAGATACGCAGTATTTT. The rearrangement uses TRBV7-2 and TRBJ2-3; possibly TRBD1 for D (5 bases). Per germline, CDR1 SGHTA and CDR2 FQGNSA. This CDR3 region has 15 residues. V lost 6 bases to trimming and J lost 1 base, with 14 bases between them.

The gene calls are TRBV4-1 and TRBJ2-3; 7 nucleotides align to TRBD2. V was clipped by 0 bases and J by 3 bases; unmatched bases: 3. The CDR3 consists of 15 residues. The germline gives CDR1 MGHRA, CDR2 YSYEKL. DNA for the CDR3: TGCGCCAGCAGCCAAGAAGCTAGCGGAACAGATACGCAGTATTTT. Amino acids: CASSQEASGTDTQYF.

A remark on this clone: The same CDR3 is also encoded by other DNA sequences in this sample. The gene calls are TRBV2 and TRBJ1-2, with 8 bases that match TRBD1. V was pared by 4 bases and J by 3 bases, with 1 base of the junction left unmatched. From germline, CDR1 is SNHLY and CDR2 FYNNEI. The CDR3 is made up of 13 amino acids. The CDR3 DNA follows: TGTGCCAGCAGTGGACAGGGGTACTATGGCTACACCTTC. Residues: CASSGQGYYGYTF.

The genes are TRBV28 and TRBJ1-2, with D possibly TRBD1 on 5 matching bases. The CDR3 sequence is 14 residues long. V was pared by 10 bases and J by 2 bases, with 17 bases between. Germline loops: CDR1 MDHEN, CDR2 SYDVKM. The CDR3 DNA reads as TGTGCCACCACAGGCCCGGCAGGGAACTATGGCTACACCTTC. This codes for CATTGPAGNYGYTF.

This chain uses TRBV19 with TRBJ2-7, with TRBD1 as a possible D gene (6 bases). Germline V CDR1 and CDR2: LNHDA, SQIVND (reference sequence). The germline V and J ends were trimmed by 0 bases and 6 bases, with 15 bases remaining between them. This CDR3 contains 15 residues. CDR3 nucleotide sequence: TGTGCCAGTAGTATAGACAGGGGTCCAGGCTTCGAGCAGTACTTC. Protein sequence: CASSIDRGPGFEQYF. The full variable domain, completed using reference TRBV19 and TRBJ2-7, is DGGITQSPKYLFRKEGQNVTLSCEQNLNHDAMYWYRQDPGQGLRLIYYSQIVNDFQKGDIAEGYSVSREKKESFPLTVTSAQKNPTAFYLCASSIDRGPGFEQYFGPGTRLTVT.